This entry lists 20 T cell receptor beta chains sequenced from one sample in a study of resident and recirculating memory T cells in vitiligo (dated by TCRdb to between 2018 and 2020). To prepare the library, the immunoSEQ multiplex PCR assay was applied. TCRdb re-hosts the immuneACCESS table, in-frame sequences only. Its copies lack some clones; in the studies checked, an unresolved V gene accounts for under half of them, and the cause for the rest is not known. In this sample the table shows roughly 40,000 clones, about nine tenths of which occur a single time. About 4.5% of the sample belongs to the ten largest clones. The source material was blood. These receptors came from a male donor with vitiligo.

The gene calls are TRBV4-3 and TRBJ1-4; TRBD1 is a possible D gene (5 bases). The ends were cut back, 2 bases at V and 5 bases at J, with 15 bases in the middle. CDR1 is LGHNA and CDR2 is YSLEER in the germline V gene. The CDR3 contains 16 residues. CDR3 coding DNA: TGCGCCAGCAGCCAATACCAGACGGGGGGAAATGAAAAACTGTTTTTT. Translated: CASSQYQTGGNEKLFF.

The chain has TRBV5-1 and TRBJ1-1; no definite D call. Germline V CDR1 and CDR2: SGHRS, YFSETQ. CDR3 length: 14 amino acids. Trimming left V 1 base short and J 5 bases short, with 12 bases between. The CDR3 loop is CASSLSRVRTEAFF. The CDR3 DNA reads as TGCGCCAGCAGCTTGTCGAGGGTAAGGACTGAAGCTTTCTTT.

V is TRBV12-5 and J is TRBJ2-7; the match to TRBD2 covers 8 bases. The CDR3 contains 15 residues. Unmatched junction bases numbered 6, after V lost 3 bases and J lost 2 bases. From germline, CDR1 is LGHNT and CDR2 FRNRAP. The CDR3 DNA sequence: TGTGCTAGTGGTTTCGGGGGGGGCACCGCCTACGAGCAGTACTTC. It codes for CASGFGGGTAYEQYF.

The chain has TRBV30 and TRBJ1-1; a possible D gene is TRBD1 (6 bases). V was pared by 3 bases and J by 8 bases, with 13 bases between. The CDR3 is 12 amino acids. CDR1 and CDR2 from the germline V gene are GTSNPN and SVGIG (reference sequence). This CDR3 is CAWRRGSLEAFF. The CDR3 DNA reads TGTGCCTGGAGAAGGGGGTCACTCGAAGCTTTCTTT. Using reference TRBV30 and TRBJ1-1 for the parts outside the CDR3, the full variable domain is SQTIHQWPATLVQPVGSPLSLECTVEGTSNPNLYWYRQAAGRGLQLLFYSVGIGQISSEVPQNLSASRPQDRQFILSSKKLLLSDSGFYLCAWRRGSLEAFFGQGTRLTVV.

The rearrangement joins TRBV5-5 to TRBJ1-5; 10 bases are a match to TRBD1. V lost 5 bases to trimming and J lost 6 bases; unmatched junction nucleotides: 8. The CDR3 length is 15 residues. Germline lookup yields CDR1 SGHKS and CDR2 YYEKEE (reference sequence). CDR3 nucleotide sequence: TGTGCCAGCAGTCGGTCCGGGACAGGGGCTCAGCCCCAGCATTTT. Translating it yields CASSRSGTGAQPQHF. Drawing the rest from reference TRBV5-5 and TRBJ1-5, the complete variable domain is DAGVTQSPTHLIKTRGQQVTLRCSPISGHKSVSWYQQVLGQGPQFIFQYYEKEERGRGNFPDRFSARQFPNYSSELNVNALLLGDSALYLCASSRSGTGAQPQHFGDGTRLSIL.

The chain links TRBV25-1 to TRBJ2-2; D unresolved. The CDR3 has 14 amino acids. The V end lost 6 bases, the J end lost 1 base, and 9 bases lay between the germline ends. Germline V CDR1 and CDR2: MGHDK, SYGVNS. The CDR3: CASRPPGNTGELFF. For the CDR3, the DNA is TGTGCCAGCAGGCCCCCGGGGAACACCGGGGAGCTGTTTTTT.

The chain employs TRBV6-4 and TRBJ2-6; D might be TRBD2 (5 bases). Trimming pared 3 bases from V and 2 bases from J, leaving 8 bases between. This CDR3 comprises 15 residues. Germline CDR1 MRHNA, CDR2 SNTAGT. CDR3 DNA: TGTGCCAGCAGTGATCGAGGGCCTGGGGCCAACGTCCTGACTTTC. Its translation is CASSDRGPGANVLTF.

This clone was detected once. CDR3 residues: CASSLSGTGISYEQYF. The CDR3 DNA is TGTGCCAGCAGCTTATCCGGGACAGGCATCTCCTACGAGCAGTACTTC. The chain joins TRBV7-9 to TRBJ2-7, with TRBD1 matching over 8 bases. The CDR3 sequence is 16 residues long. Trimming cost V 2 bases and J 0 bases; bases outside gene matches: 6. CDR1 and CDR2 from the germline V gene are SEHNR and FQNEAQ (reference sequence). Complete variable domain (other parts from reference TRBV7-9 and TRBJ2-7): DTGVSQNPRHKITKRGQNVTFRCDPISEHNRLYWYRQTLGQGPEFLTYFQNEAQLEKSRLLSDRFSAERPKGSFSTLEIQRTEQGDSAMYLCASSLSGTGISYEQYFGPGTRLTVT.

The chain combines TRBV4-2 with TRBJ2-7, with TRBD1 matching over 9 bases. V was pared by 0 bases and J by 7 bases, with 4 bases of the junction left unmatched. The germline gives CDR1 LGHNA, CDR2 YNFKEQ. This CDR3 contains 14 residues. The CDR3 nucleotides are TGTGCCAGCAGCCAAGACGGACAGGGGAGGGAGCAGTACTTC. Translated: CASSQDGQGREQYF.

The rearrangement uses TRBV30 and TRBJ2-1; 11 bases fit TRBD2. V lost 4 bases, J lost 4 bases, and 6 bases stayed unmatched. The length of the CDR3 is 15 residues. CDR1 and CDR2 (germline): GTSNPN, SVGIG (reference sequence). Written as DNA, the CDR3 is TGTGCCTGGATAGCGGGGGGGCCAGTTTACAATGAGCAGTTCTTC. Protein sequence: CAWIAGGPVYNEQFF.

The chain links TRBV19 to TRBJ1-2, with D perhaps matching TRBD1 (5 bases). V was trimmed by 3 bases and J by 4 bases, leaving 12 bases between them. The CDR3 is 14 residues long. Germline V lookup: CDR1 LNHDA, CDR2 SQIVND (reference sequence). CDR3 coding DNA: TGTGCCAGTAGTATTCCAGGGTGGTCCTATGGCTACACCTTC. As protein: CASSIPGWSYGYTF.

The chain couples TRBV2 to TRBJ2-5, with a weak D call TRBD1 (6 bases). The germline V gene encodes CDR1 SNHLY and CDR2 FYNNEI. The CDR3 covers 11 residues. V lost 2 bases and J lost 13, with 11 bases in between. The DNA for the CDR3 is TGTGCCAGCAGTGAAAGCAGGGGTCGGTACTTC. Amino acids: CASSESRGRYF.

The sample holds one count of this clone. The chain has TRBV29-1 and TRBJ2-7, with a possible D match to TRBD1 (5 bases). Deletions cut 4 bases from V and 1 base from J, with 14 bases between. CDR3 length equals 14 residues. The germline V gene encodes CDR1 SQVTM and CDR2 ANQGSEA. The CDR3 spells CSVGSGSVSYEQYF. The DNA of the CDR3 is TGCAGCGTTGGCTCAGGGTCAGTGTCCTACGAGCAGTACTTC.

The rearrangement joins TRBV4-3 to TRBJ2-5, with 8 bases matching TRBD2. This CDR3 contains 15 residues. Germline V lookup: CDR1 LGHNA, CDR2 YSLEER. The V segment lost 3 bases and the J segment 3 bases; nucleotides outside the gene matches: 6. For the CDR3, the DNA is TGCGCCAGCAGCCATAGCTTTAGCGGGGAAGAGACCCAGTACTTC. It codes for CASSHSFSGEETQYF.

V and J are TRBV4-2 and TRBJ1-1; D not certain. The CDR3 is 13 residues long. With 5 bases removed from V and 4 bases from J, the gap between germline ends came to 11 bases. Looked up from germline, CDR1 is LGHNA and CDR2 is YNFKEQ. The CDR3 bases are TGTGCCAGCAGCTCACTCCGGGGCACTGAAGCTTTCTTT. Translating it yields CASSSLRGTEAFF.

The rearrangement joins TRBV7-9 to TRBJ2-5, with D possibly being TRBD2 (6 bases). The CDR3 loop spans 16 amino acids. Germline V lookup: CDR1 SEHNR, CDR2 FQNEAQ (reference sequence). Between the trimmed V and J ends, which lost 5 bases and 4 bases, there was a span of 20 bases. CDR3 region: CASSDPPAGWLETQYF. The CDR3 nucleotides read TGTGCCAGCAGCGATCCCCCAGCGGGCTGGCTAGAGACCCAGTACTTC. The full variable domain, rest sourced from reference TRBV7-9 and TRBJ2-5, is DTGVSQNPRHKITKRGQNVTFRCDPISEHNRLYWYRQTLGQGPEFLTYFQNEAQLEKSRLLSDRFSAERPKGSFSTLEIQRTEQGDSAMYLCASSDPPAGWLETQYFGPGTRLLVL.

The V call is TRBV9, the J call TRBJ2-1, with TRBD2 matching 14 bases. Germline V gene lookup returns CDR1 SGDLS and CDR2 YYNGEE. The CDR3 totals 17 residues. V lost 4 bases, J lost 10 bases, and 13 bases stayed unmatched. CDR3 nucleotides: TGTGCCAGCAGCCCACAATCCGGGACTAGCGGGGGAGGCGAGCAGTTCTTC. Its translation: CASSPQSGTSGGGEQFF.

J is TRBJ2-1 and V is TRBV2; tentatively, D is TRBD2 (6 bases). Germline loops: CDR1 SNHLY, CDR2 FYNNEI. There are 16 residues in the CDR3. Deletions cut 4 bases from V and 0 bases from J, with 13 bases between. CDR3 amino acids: CASSATLGGSYNEQFF. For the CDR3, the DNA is TGTGCCAGCAGTGCCACCCTGGGGGGCTCCTACAATGAGCAGTTCTTC.

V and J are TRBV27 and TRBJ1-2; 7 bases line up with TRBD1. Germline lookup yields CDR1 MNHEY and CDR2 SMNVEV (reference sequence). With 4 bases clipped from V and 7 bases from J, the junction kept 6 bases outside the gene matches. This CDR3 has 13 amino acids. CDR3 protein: CASSSHRGLGYTF. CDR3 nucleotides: TGTGCCAGCAGTTCGCACAGGGGACTTGGCTACACCTTC.

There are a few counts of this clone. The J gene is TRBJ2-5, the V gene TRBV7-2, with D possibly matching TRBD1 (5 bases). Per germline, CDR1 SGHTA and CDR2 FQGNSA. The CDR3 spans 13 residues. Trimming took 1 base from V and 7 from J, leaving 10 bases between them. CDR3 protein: CASSLGLTGTQYF. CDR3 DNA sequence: TGTGCCAGCAGCTTAGGCTTAACAGGGACCCAGTACTTC.